What follows describes a single T cell receptor (beta chain). The data stem from a study of blood T cell repertoires in COVID-19. Clones were sequenced by immunoSEQ multiplex PCR, and TCRdb holds only the in-frame ones, with some missing. The sample gives 150,000 to 200,000 clones, roughly 93% of which show up once; roughly 1.9% is in the top ten. Sequenced material: peripheral blood. The source of this sequence is a woman aged 60 to 75 with COVID-19, enrolled during active disease.

The CDR3 DNA reads as TGTGCCATTAAGCCAGGTACTAACTATGGCTACACCTTC. It is translated as CAIKPGTNYGYTF. The chain employs TRBV10-3 and TRBJ1-2, with D unresolved. CDR1 and CDR2 from the germline V gene are ENHRY and SYGVKD. The ends were cut back, 9 bases at V and 0 bases at J, with 11 bases in the middle. This CDR3 has 13 residues.